Listed here are 7 T cell receptor beta chains from one sample, sequenced in a study of T cells after yellow fever vaccination. One entry per CDR3 protein results from TCRdb running MiXCR on the 5' RACE reads. This sample has tens of thousands of distinct CDR3 sequences, with more than 5.5% found just once. Sequenced here: CD8+ T cells sorted from PBMCs, sampled on the day of the first yellow fever vaccination. The receptors shown here come from a man aged 18 to 30 who received the YFV17D yellow fever vaccine.

The chain has TRBV12-3 or TRBV12-4 and TRBJ2-3; 7 bases align to TRBD1. V shed 6 bases and J 2 bases; nucleotides not matched to a gene: 11. The length of the CDR3 is 16 residues. CDR3 amino acids: CASSTGTDPNTDTQYF. The CDR3 DNA follows: TGTGCCAGCAGCACAGGGACAGACCCTAACACAGATACGCAGTATTTT.

The CDR3 DNA is TGTGCCATCACAGAACAGGGAATGAACACTGAAGCTTTCTTT. Its translation: CAITEQGMNTEAFF. This rearrangement joins TRBV10-3 to TRBJ1-1, with a possible D match to TRBD1 (6 bases). V lost 7 bases and J 0 bases, leaving 12 bases between the germline ends. The V gene's germline CDR1 is ENHRY and CDR2 SYGVKD. This CDR3 spans 14 amino acids.

The rearrangement uses TRBV6-6 and TRBJ1-5; D uncertain. This CDR3 spans 13 amino acids. Germline-derived CDR1 and CDR2 are MNHNY and SVGAGI (reference sequence). Trimming stripped 2 bases from V and 7 bases from J, with 9 bases between. The CDR3 sequence is CASSYGVNQPQHF. Here the CDR3 DNA reads TGTGCCAGCAGTTACGGGGTCAACCAGCCCCAGCATTTT.

The chain employs TRBV7-9 and TRBJ2-7; D unclear. CDR1 SEHNR and CDR2 FQNEAQ come from the germline V gene (reference sequence). This CDR3 spans 12 amino acids. The V end lost 5 bases, the J end lost 6 bases, and 11 bases lay between the germline ends. CDR3 nucleotides: TGTGCCAGCAGCCCTCAAGACGGCGAGCAGTACTTC. Amino acids: CASSPQDGEQYF.

This clonotype was detected many times. V usage is TRBV7-2 and J usage is TRBJ2-7; a weak D match, TRBD2 (5 bases). Trimming took off 0 bases at V and 3 bases at J, with 6 bases between the two ends. CDR1 and CDR2 (germline): SGHTA, FQGNSA. The CDR3 contains 13 residues. The CDR3 nucleotides read TGTGCCAGCAGCTTAGCAGACTACTACGAGCAGTACTTC. This gives the protein CASSLADYYEQYF.

In this sample, this clonotype turned up a few times. The chain links TRBV20-1 to TRBJ2-5, with D maybe TRBD1 (6 bases). V dropped 6 bases and J dropped 0 bases, with 14 bases sitting between them. This CDR3 is built from 14 residues. Per the germline V gene, CDR1 is DFQATT and CDR2 is SNEGSKA (reference sequence). The CDR3 is CSAIIQGYQETQYF. CDR3 DNA sequence: TGCAGTGCCATTATACAGGGTTACCAAGAGACCCAGTACTTC.

This clonotype has only a few counts. The rearrangement links TRBV5-1 to TRBJ1-1; possible D gene TRBD1, 5 bases. Trimming left V 2 bases short and J 1 base short, with 9 bases between. This CDR3 contains 14 residues. CDR1 is SGHRS, CDR2 YFSETQ, per germline. CDR3 sequence reads: CASSLRDQNTEAFF. CDR3 bases: TGCGCCAGCAGCTTACGGGACCAGAACACTGAAGCTTTCTTT.